This T cell receptor (beta chain) was profiled in a study of tumor and adjacent non-tumor tissue in lung cancer. Study-wide findings and caveats: Significantly higher TCR diversity was found in tumor than normal lung.

As for this clonotype: No antigen is known for it.

The template was RNA from unsorted bulk tissue. TCRbeta libraries were built with three rounds of nested PCR, modified from ARM-PCR. One entry per CDR3 protein, called by TCRdb with MiXCR from the multiplex PCR reads. The sample lists 75,000 to 95,000 distinct CDR3 sequences; over 55% were seen once. V gave up 4 bases and J gave up 3 bases, with 13 bases separating them. This CDR3 comprises 15 residues. The chain carries TRBV12-3 or TRBV12-4 and TRBJ1-5; D is uncertain. Sequencing was carried out using lung tumor tissue. The TCR originated in a woman aged 40 to 55 with non-small cell lung cancer. The CDR3 reads CASSSDGINNQPQHF. The CDR3 DNA sequence: TGTGCCAGCAGTTCCGACGGGATTAACAATCAGCCCCAGCATTTT.